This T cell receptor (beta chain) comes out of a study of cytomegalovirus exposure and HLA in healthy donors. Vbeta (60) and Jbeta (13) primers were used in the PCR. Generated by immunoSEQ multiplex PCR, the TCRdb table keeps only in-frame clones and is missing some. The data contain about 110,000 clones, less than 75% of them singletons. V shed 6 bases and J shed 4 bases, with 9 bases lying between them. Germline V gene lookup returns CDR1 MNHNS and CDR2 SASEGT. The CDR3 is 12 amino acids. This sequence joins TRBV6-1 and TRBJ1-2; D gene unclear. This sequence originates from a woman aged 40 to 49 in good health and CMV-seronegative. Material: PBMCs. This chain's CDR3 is CASRERLYGYTF. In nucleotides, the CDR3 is TGTGCCAGCAGGGAGAGACTCTATGGCTACACCTTC.